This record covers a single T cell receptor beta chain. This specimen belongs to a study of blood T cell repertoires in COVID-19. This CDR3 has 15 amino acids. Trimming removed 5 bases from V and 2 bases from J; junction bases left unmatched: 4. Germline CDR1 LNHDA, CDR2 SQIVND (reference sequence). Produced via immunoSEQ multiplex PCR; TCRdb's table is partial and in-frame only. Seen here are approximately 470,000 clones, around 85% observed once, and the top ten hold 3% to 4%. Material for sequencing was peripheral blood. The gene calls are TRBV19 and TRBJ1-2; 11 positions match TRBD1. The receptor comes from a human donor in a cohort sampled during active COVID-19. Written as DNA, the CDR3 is TGTGCCAGTAGTGCCAGGACAGGGGGCAACTATGGCTACACCTTC. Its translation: CASSARTGGNYGYTF. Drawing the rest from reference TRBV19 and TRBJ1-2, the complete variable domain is DGGITQSPKYLFRKEGQNVTLSCEQNLNHDAMYWYRQDPGQGLRLIYYSQIVNDFQKGDIAEGYSVSREKKESFPLTVTSAQKNPTAFYLCASSARTGGNYGYTFGSGTRLTVV.